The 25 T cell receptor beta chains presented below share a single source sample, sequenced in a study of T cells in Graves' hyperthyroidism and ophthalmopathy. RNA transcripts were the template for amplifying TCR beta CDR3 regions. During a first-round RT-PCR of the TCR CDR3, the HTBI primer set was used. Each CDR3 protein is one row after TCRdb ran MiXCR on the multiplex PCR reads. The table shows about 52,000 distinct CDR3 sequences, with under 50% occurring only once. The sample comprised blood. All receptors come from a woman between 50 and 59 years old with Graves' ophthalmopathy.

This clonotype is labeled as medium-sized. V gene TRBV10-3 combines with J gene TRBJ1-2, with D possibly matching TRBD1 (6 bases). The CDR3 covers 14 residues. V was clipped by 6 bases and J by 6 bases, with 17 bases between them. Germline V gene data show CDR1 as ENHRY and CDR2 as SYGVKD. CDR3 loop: CAIRDTGQDNGYTF. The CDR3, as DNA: TGTGCCATCAGGGATACGGGACAAGACAATGGCTACACCTTC.

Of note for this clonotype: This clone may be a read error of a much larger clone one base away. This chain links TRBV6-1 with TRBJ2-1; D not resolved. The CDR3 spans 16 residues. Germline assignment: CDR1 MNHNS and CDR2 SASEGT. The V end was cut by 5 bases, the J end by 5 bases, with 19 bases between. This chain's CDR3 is CASSRGPSTSNNEQFF. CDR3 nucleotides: TGTGCCAGCAGTAGAGGCCCCTCGACCTCGAACAATGAGCAGTTCTTC.

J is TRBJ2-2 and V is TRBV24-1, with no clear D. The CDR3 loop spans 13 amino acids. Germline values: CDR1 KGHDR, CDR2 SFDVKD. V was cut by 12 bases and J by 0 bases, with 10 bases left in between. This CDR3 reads CAQKASNTGELFF. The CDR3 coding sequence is TGTGCCCAAAAGGCCTCGAACACCGGGGAGCTGTTTTTT.

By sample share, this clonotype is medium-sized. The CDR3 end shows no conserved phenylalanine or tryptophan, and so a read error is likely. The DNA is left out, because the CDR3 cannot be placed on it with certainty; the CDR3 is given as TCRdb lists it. CDR3: CATSDFPRSGL. The genes are TRBV24-1 and TRBJ1-2; the listed D gene, TRBD1, was not tested against the DNA. Including both end residues, the CDR3 is 11 amino acids long. Germline loops: CDR1 KGHDR, CDR2 SFDVKD.

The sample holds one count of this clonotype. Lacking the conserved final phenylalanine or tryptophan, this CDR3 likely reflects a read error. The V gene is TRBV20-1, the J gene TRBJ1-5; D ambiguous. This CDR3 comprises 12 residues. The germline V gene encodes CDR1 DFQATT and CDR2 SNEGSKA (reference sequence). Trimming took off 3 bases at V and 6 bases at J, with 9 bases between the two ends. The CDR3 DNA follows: TGCAGTGCTAGTGTCGATTTTCAGCCCCAGCATCTT. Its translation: CSASVDFQPQHL.

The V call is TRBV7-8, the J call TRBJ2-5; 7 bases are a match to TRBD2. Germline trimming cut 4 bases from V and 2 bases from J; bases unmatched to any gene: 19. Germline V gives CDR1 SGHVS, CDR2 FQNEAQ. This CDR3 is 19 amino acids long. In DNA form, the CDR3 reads TGTGCCAGCAGCTCCCCTGAAGCGGGAATTTACAATGAGCAAGAGACCCAGTACTTC. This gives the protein CASSSPEAGIYNEQETQYF. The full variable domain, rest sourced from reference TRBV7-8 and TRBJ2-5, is GAGVSQSPRYKVAKRGQDVALRCDPISGHVSLFWYQQALGQGPEFLTYFQNEAQLDKSGLPSDRFFAERPEGSVSTLKIQRTQQEDSAVYLCASSSPEAGIYNEQETQYFGPGTRLLVL.

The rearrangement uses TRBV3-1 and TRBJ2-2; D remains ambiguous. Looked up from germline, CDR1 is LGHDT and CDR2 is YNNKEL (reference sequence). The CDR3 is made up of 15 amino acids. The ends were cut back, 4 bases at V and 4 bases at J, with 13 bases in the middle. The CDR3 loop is CASSPLTRPTGELFF. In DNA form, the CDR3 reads TGTGCCAGCAGCCCCCTGACGAGGCCCACCGGGGAGCTGTTTTTT. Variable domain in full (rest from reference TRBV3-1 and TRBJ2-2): DTAVSQTPKYLVTQMGNDKSIKCEQNLGHDTMYWYKQDSKKFLKIMFSYNNKELIINETVPNRFSPKSPDKAHLNLHINSLELGDSAVYFCASSPLTRPTGELFFGEGSRLTVL.

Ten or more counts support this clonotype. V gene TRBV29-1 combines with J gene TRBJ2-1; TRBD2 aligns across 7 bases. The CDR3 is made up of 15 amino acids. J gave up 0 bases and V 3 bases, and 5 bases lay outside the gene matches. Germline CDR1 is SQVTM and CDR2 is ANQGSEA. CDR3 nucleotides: TGCAGCGTTGAGGGAGGGGACGGCTCCTACAATGAGCAGTTCTTC. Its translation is CSVEGGDGSYNEQFF.

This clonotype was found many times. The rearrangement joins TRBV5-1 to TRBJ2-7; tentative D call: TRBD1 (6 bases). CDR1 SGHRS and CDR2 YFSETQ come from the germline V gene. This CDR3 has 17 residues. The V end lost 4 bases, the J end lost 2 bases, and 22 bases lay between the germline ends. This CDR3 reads CASSQHREGSPTYEQYF. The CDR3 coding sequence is TGCGCCAGCAGCCAGCACAGGGAAGGAAGCCCTACCTACGAGCAGTACTTC.

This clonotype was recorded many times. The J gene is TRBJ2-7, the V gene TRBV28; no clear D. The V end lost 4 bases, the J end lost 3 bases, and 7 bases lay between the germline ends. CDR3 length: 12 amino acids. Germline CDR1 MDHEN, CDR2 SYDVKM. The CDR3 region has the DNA TGTGCCAGCAGTTACATCCTCTACGAGCAGTACTTC. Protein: CASSYILYEQYF.

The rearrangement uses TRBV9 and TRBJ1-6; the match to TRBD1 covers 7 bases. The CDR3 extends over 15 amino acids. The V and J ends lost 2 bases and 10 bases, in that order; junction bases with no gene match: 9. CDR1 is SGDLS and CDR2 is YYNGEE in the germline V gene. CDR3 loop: CASSVRGGRESPLHF. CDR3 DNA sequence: TGTGCCAGCAGCGTGAGAGGGGGCAGGGAATCACCCCTCCACTTT.

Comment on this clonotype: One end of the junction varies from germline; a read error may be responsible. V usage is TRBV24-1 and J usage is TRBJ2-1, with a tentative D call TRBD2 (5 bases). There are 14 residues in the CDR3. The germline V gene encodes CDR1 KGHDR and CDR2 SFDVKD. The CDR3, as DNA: TGTGCCACGAGTGATTCGGACGGGGACAATGAGCAGTTCTTC. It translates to CATSDSDGDNEQFF.

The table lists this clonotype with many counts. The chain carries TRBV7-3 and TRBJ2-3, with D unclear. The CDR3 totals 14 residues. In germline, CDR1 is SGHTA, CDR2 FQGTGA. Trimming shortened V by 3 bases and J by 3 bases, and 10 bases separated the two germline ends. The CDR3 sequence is CASSFYVGTDTQYF. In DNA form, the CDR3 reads TGTGCCAGCAGCTTCTACGTAGGAACAGATACGCAGTATTTT.

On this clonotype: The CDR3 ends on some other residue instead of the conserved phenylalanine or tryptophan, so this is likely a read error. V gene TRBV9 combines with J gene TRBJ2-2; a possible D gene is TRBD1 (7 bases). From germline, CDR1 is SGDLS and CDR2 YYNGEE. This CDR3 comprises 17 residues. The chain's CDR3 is CASSVDGGGENAGELFY. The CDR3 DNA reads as TGTGCCAGCAGCGTAGATGGAGGGGGCGAGAACGCCGGGGAGCTGTTTTAT.

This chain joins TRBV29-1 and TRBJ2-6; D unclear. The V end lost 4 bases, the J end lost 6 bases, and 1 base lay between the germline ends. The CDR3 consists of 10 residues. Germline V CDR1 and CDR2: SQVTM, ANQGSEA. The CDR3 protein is CSVVANVLTF. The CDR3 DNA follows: TGCAGCGTTGTGGCCAACGTCCTGACTTTC.

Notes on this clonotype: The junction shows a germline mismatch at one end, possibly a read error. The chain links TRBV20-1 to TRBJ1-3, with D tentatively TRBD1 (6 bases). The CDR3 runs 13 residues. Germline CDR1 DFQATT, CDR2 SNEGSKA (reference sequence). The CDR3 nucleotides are TGCAGGGCACCTGACAGGCCTGGAAACACCATGTATTTT. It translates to CRAPDRPGNTMYF.

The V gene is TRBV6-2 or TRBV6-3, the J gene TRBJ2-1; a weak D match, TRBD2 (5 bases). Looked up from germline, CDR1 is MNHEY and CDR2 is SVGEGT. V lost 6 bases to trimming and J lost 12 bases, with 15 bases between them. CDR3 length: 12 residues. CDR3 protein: CASRIGKSGQFF. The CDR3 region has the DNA TGTGCCAGCAGGATCGGGAAGTCGGGGCAGTTCTTC.

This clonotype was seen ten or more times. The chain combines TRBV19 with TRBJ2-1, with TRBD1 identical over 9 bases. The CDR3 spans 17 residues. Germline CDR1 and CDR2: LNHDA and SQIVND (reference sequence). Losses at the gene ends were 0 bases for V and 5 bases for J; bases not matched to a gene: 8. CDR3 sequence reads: CASSIDGTGIFHNEQFF. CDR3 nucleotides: TGTGCCAGTAGTATAGATGGGACAGGGATTTTTCACAATGAGCAGTTCTTC.

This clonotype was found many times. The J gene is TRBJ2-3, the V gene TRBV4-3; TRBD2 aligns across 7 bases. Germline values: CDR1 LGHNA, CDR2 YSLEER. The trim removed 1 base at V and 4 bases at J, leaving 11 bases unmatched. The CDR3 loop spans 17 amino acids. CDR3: CASSQALWRELSDTQYF. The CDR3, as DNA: TGCGCCAGCAGCCAAGCGCTTTGGCGGGAGCTCTCAGATACGCAGTATTTT.

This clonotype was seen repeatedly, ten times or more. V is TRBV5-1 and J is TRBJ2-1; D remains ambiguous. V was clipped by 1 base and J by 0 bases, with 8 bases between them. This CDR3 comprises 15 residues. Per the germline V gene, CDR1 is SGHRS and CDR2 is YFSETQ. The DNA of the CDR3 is TGCGCCAGCAGCTTGCCACTATTCTCCTACAATGAGCAGTTCTTC. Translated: CASSLPLFSYNEQFF.

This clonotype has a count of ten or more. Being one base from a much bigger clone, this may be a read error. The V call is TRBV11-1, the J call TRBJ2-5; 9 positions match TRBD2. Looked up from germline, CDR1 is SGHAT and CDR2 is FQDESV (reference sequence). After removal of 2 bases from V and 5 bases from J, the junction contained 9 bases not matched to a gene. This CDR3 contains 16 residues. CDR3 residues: CASSLIPSLAGETQYF. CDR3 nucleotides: TGTGCCAGCAGCTTAATCCCTAGTCTAGCGGGGGAGACCCAGTACTTC.

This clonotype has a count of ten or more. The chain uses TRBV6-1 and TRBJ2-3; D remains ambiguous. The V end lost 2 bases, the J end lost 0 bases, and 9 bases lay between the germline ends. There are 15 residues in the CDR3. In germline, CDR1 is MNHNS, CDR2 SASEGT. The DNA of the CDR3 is TGTGCCAGCAGTGAAAGGGCCGATAGCACAGATACGCAGTATTTT. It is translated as CASSERADSTDTQYF.

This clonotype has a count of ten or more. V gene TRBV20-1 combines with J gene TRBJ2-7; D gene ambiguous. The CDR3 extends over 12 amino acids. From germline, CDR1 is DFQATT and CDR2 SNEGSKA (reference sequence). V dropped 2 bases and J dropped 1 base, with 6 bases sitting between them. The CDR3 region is CSARSGSYEQYF. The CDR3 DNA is TGCAGTGCTAGAAGTGGGTCCTACGAGCAGTACTTC.

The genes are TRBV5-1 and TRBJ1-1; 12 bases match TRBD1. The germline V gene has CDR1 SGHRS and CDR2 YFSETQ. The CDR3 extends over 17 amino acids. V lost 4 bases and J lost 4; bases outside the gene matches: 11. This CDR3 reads CASSGGTGGAEATEAFF. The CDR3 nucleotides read TGCGCCAGCAGCGGAGGGACAGGGGGCGCGGAGGCCACTGAAGCTTTCTTT.

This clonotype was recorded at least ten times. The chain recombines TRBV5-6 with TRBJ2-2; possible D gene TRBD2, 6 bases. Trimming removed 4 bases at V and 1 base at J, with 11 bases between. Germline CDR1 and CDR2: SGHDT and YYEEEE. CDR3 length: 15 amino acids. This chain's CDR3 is CASSRRGVNTGELFF. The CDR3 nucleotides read TGTGCCAGCAGCCGGCGGGGCGTGAACACCGGGGAGCTGTTTTTT. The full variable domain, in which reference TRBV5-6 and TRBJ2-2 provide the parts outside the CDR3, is DAGVTQSPTHLIKTRGQQVTLRCSPKSGHDTVSWYQQALGQGPQFIFQYYEEEERQRGNFPDRFSGHQFPNYSSELNVNALLLGDSALYLCASSRRGVNTGELFFGEGSRLTVL.